Included here is one TCR beta chain sequence, with context. Its specificity is unknown. The sample is drawn from a study of T cell repertoires in cytomegalovirus infection. Study-level information: In the study, CMV epitopes included recently identified HLA-C-restricted and well-studied HLA-B-restricted ones. Public TCR beta signature analysis indicated the presence of both CMV infection and matching HLA type.

Overall study results and limits: The ex vivo response was dominated by HLA-C-restricted CMV-specific TCR beta clonotypes.

TCRdb re-analysed the reads in MiXCR, keeping a single row per CDR3 protein. The sample yields approximately 280,000 distinct CDR3 sequences, under 25% seen once. Trimming took 0 bases from V and 4 from J; bases not matched to a gene: 8. Germline values: CDR1 SGHRS, CDR2 YFSETQ. CDR3 length: 17 amino acids. The sequenced sample was cultured PBMCs, obtained from culture after CMV antigen stimulation. This TCR was sampled from a human donor in good health (CMV status not recorded). Some clones in this sample may be carry-over from other donors' samples. The chain is built from TRBV5-1 and TRBJ2-5, with 11 bases aligning to TRBD1. CDR3 bases: TGCGCCAGCAGCTTGGACCCGGGACAGGGGGTTGTAGAGACCCAGTACTTC. It encodes CASSLDPGQGVVETQYF.